A single sample gave rise to the 19 T cell receptor beta chains below, sequenced in a study of T cell repertoires in cytomegalovirus infection. TCRdb itself ran the reads through MiXCR, one entry per CDR3 protein. The table lists some 700,000 distinct CDR3 sequences, roughly 36% of them singletons, with 2.5% to 3.5% in the top ten. Sequencing was performed on PBMCs. The receptors originated from a human donor in good health (CMV status not recorded). Some clones in this sample may be carry-over from other donors' samples.

On this clonotype itself: Being one base from a much bigger clone, this may be a read error. Since the CDR3 does not end with the conserved phenylalanine or tryptophan, this likely comes from a read error. This chain connects TRBV7-2 to TRBJ2-7, with TRBD2 as a possible D gene (5 bases). The CDR3 sequence is 15 residues long. Germline values: CDR1 SGHTA, CDR2 FQGNSA. V shed 5 bases and J shed 2 bases, with 16 bases lying between them. The CDR3, as DNA: TGTGCCAGCAGCCCCGTCGGACCGGGGACCTACGAGCAGTACTTA. Translation: CASSPVGPGTYEQYL.

DNA for the CDR3: TGTGCCACCAGTGACCGGACTAGCGGGAGCACCGGGGAGCTGTTTTTT. Its protein product is CATSDRTSGSTGELFF. The rearrangement joins TRBV24-1 to TRBJ2-2, with 13 bases that match TRBD2. CDR3 length: 16 amino acids. The V gene's germline CDR1 is KGHDR and CDR2 SFDVKD. V was pared by 4 bases and J by 4 bases, with 2 bases of the junction left unmatched.

In this sample, this clonotype turned up once. Possible read error: a much larger clone is one base away. Since no conserved phenylalanine or tryptophan closes the CDR3, a read error is the likely cause. J is TRBJ1-2 and V is TRBV7-9; a possible D gene is TRBD1 (5 bases). CDR3 length: 13 residues. Germline lookup yields CDR1 SEHNR and CDR2 FQNEAQ (reference sequence). Trimming cost V 4 bases and J 3 bases, with 9 bases left between them. CDR3 in amino acids: CASSSWGDYGYTL. CDR3 in DNA: TGTGCCAGCAGCTCTTGGGGGGACTATGGCTACACCTTA.

V is TRBV20-1 and J is TRBJ2-1; no clear D gene. Germline CDR1 is DFQATT and CDR2 is SNEGSKA (reference sequence). This CDR3 contains 16 residues. The germline V and J ends were trimmed by 3 bases and 0 bases, with 15 bases remaining between them. Here the CDR3 DNA reads TGCAGTGCTAGCCCAGCGTTTGATAGCTCCTACAATGAGCAGTTCTTC. Amino acids: CSASPAFDSSYNEQFF.

The chain is built from TRBV5-1 and TRBJ2-7; D gene ambiguous. The CDR3 extends over 16 amino acids. Germline assignment: CDR1 SGHRS and CDR2 YFSETQ. V shed 4 bases and J shed 2 bases, with 19 bases lying between them. This CDR3 is CASSPLGRRTPYEQYF. In DNA, the CDR3 is TGCGCCAGCAGCCCCTTGGGCCGCAGAACACCCTACGAGCAGTACTTC.

This clonotype was seen more than once but under ten times. The CDR3 bases are TGTGCCAGCAGTTTACAGGGGGCCAATCAGCCCCAGCATTTT. This sequence encodes CASSLQGANQPQHF. The chain has TRBV12-3 or TRBV12-4 and TRBJ1-5; 8 positions match TRBD1. The CDR3 has 14 residues. Trimming took 2 bases from V and 3 from J; bases not matched to a gene: 0.

The chain links TRBV11-2 to TRBJ2-3; 11 nucleotides agree with TRBD1. Looked up from germline, CDR1 is SGHAT and CDR2 is FQNNGV. This CDR3 comprises 16 residues. The V segment lost 5 bases and the J segment 4 bases; nucleotides outside the gene matches: 8. The CDR3, as DNA: TGTGCCAGCAGCGCCGGAGGGACAGGGGGATCAGATACGCAGTATTTT. Protein product: CASSAGGTGGSDTQYF.

In this sample, this clonotype turned up a few times. This sequence joins TRBV20-1 and TRBJ1-2; D unclear. Trimming shortened V by 6 bases and J by 1 base, and 15 bases separated the two germline ends. The CDR3 spans 14 residues. Germline CDR1 DFQATT, CDR2 SNEGSKA (reference sequence). The CDR3 loop is CSARPPDLNYGYTF. Written as DNA, the CDR3 is TGCAGTGCCCGGCCCCCGGACCTTAACTATGGCTACACCTTC.

A remark on this clonotype: Possible read error: a much larger clone is one base away. This chain links TRBV6-2 or TRBV6-3 with TRBJ1-2, with D hard to call. Germline values: CDR1 MNHEY, CDR2 SVGEGT. The CDR3 is made up of 14 amino acids. DNA for the CDR3: TGTGCCAGCAGTTTCCCCGACAAGGGCTATCGCTACACCTTC. Encoded protein: CASSFPDKGYRYTF.

J is TRBJ2-2 and V is TRBV2; D gene uncertain. V was shortened by 6 bases and J by 9 bases, with 11 bases between the two germline ends. CDR3 length equals 12 residues. Germline loops: CDR1 SNHLY, CDR2 FYNNEI. CDR3 coding DNA: TGTGCCAGCAGGAGTCTGAACCGGGAGCTGTTTTTT. It codes for CASRSLNRELFF.

V and J are TRBV5-6 and TRBJ1-2, with D perhaps TRBD1 (6 bases). The CDR3 sequence is 17 residues long. Trimming shortened V by 5 bases and J by 2 bases, and 22 bases separated the two germline ends. The V gene's germline CDR1 is SGHDT and CDR2 YYEEEE. DNA for the CDR3: TGTGCCAGCAGACCAAGAATCCGGGACAAAGAGAACTATGGCTACACCTTC. It codes for CASRPRIRDKENYGYTF.

This clonotype was counted between two and nine times. This rearrangement joins TRBV5-1 to TRBJ2-5; the match to TRBD2 covers 9 bases. V lost 1 base to trimming and J lost 6 bases; unmatched junction nucleotides: 10. This CDR3 region has 16 residues. CDR1 and CDR2 (germline): SGHRS, YFSETQ. For the CDR3, the DNA is TGCGCCAGCAGCTTGCCGCGGGAGGGCGGCGAAAAGACCCAGTACTTC. Its protein is CASSLPREGGEKTQYF.

This rearrangement joins TRBV6-2 or TRBV6-3 to TRBJ2-7, with a tentative D call TRBD2 (6 bases). Per the germline V gene, CDR1 is MNHEY and CDR2 is SVGEGT. The CDR3 loop spans 14 amino acids. Trimming stripped 5 bases from V and 2 bases from J, with 13 bases between. The CDR3 protein is CASSLKGLTYEQYF. The CDR3 nucleotides read TGTGCCAGCAGTCTAAAGGGACTCACCTACGAGCAGTACTTC.

This clonotype has just a few counts. The chain carries TRBV25-1 and TRBJ1-2; D is perhaps TRBD1 (6 bases). This CDR3 has 12 residues. The germline V and J ends were trimmed by 2 bases and 13 bases, with 14 bases remaining between them. The germline gives CDR1 MGHDK, CDR2 SYGVNS. This CDR3 is CASSEIQGRLTF. CDR3 coding DNA: TGTGCCAGCAGTGAAATACAGGGCCGTCTCACCTTC.

In the case of this clonotype: The junction and the germline gene differ at one end; a read error may be behind it. This CDR3 is CATSELGLAGYNEQFF. The CDR3 coding sequence is TGTGCTACCAGTGAACTCGGGCTAGCGGGGTACAATGAGCAGTTCTTC. V usage is TRBV24-1 and J usage is TRBJ2-1; TRBD2 agrees at 9 bases. Per germline, CDR1 KGHDR and CDR2 SFDVKD. The CDR3 sequence is 16 residues long.

The table lists this clonotype with a count of one. This chain links TRBV6-5 with TRBJ2-6; TRBD1 matches 11 bases. The germline gives CDR1 MNHEY, CDR2 SVGAGI. Losses at the gene ends were 5 bases for V and 2 bases for J; bases not matched to a gene: 8. The CDR3 totals 18 residues. In DNA form, the CDR3 reads TGTGCCAGCAGTACCCGGGACAGGGGGACGCCTGGGGCCAACGTCCTGACTTTC. This sequence encodes CASSTRDRGTPGANVLTF.

This clonotype was detected many times. The V gene is TRBV7-2, the J gene TRBJ1-6; perhaps TRBD1 as D (5 bases). V was cut by 5 bases and J by 6 bases, with 23 bases left in between. This CDR3 has 18 amino acids. From germline, CDR1 is SGHTA and CDR2 FQGNSA. CDR3 loop: CASSLLSGGGPGNSPLHF. The CDR3 DNA reads as TGTGCCAGCAGCCTCCTGAGTGGGGGTGGCCCTGGTAATTCACCCCTCCACTTT.

This clonotype was observed a few times. The chain is built from TRBV20-1 and TRBJ1-4; TRBD1 matches 7 bases. In germline, CDR1 is DFQATT, CDR2 SNEGSKA (reference sequence). The CDR3 length is 14 residues. Trimming at V came to 4 bases and at J to 4 bases, leaving 6 bases not matched to a gene. This CDR3 reads CSATRQGRNEKLFF. Here the CDR3 DNA reads TGCAGTGCTACCCGACAGGGACGTAATGAAAAACTGTTTTTT.

The chain recombines TRBV6-5 with TRBJ2-1; weak D call: TRBD1 (6 bases). Trimming removed 0 bases from V and 0 bases from J, with 12 bases in between. This CDR3 is 17 amino acids long. From germline, CDR1 is MNHEY and CDR2 SVGAGI. In DNA, the CDR3 is TGTGCCAGCAGTTACTCACACAGGGCCCGCTCCTACAATGAGCAGTTCTTC. It specifies CASSYSHRARSYNEQFF.